Below, 12 T cell receptor beta chains from the same sample are listed, as sequenced in a study of identical twins. MiXCR, run by TCRdb on the 5' RACE reads, gives a single entry per CDR3 protein. Of 1,800,000 or so distinct CDR3 sequences in the sample, less than 35% were seen once. Input material: cord blood. These receptors originate from a newborn girl in good health.

The chain links TRBV28 to TRBJ2-1; the match to TRBD1 covers 7 bases. The end of the DNA aligns better with TRBJ2-7, so the J call may be wrong. CDR3 length equals 15 residues. Germline V lookup: CDR1 MDHEN, CDR2 SYDVKM. In DNA form, the CDR3 reads TGTGCCAGCAACTCTAAGGGACAGATCGGGTGGGAGCAGTACTTC. As protein: CASNSKGQIGWEQYF.

The V and J genes are TRBV3-1 and TRBJ2-7, with TRBD2 matching 10 bases. The CDR3 is 15 residues long. The junction had 3 bases not matched to a gene; V was cut back by 3 bases and J by 1 base. In germline, CDR1 is LGHDT, CDR2 YNNKEL (reference sequence). CDR3 coding DNA: TGTGCCAGCAGCCACGGACTAGCGGTATCCTACGAGCAGTACTTC. Encoded protein: CASSHGLAVSYEQYF.

This clonotype occurred a few times. The chain carries TRBV5-1 and TRBJ2-1; 8 nucleotides line up with TRBD2. With V trimmed by 0 bases and J by 6 bases, 5 bases remained unmatched. Germline V gene data show CDR1 as SGHRS and CDR2 as YFSETQ. The CDR3 sequence is 15 residues long. CDR3 sequence (DNA): TGCGCCAGCAGCTTGGCGGGGGGGATCGGCAATGAGCAGTTCTTC. This gives the protein CASSLAGGIGNEQFF.

In its sample, this clonotype was seen a few times. The chain employs TRBV10-3 and TRBJ2-3; 10 positions agree with TRBD2. The J segment lost 3 bases and the V segment lost 4 bases, leaving 4 bases of the junction unmatched. CDR3 size: 15 residues. In germline, CDR1 is ENHRY, CDR2 SYGVKD. The CDR3, as DNA: TGTGCCATCAGTGCTCTAGCGGGAGCGACAGATACGCAGTATTTT. Protein product: CAISALAGATDTQYF.

This clonotype has just a few counts. The junction differs from germline at one of its ends, possibly a read error. This chain connects TRBV4-1 to TRBJ2-4; the D call may be TRBD1 or TRBD2 (5 bases each). Looked up from germline, CDR1 is MGHRA and CDR2 is YSYEKL. The CDR3 contains 16 residues. CDR3 DNA sequence: TGCGCCAGCAGTCAAGGGACGCCCCTAGCCAAAAACATTCAGTACTTC. It specifies CASSQGTPLAKNIQYF.

In this sample, this clonotype turned up a few times. V gene TRBV29-1 combines with J gene TRBJ2-6; no definite D call. CDR1 SQVTM and CDR2 ANQGSEA come from the germline V gene. This CDR3 is 16 amino acids long. Trimming pared 1 base from V and 4 bases from J, leaving 14 bases between. The CDR3 protein is CSVEVGRLVGANVLTF. DNA for the CDR3: TGCAGCGTTGAAGTCGGACGACTGGTAGGGGCCAACGTCCTGACTTTC.

The CDR3 nucleotides read TGTGCCAGCAGTTTAAATTATGTTTTAGGGCGGACCACAGATACGCAGTATTTT. It specifies CASSLNYVLGRTTDTQYF. The V and J genes are TRBV12-3 or TRBV12-4 and TRBJ2-3; D unclear. This CDR3 has 18 residues. The V and J ends lost 2 bases and 2 bases respectively, with 20 bases between them.

The rearrangement joins TRBV2 to TRBJ2-1; D tentatively fits TRBD1 or TRBD2 (7 bases each). Per germline, CDR1 SNHLY and CDR2 FYNNEI. The length of the CDR3 is 17 residues. Trimming took off 2 bases at V and 0 bases at J, with 14 bases between the two ends. CDR3 sequence: CASSEWQGGSSYNEQFF. DNA of the CDR3: TGTGCCAGCAGTGAATGGCAGGGGGGGTCCTCCTACAATGAGCAGTTCTTC.

In this sample, this clonotype turned up a few times. The chain is built from TRBV3-1 and TRBJ2-7; D call uncertain. There are 14 residues in the CDR3. CDR1 is LGHDT and CDR2 is YNNKEL in the germline V gene (reference sequence). Trimming removed 5 bases at V and 5 bases at J, with 16 bases between. CDR3 nucleotides: TGTGCCAGCAGCTTATCTCGCAGGCTAAACGAGCAGTACTTC. Translation gives CASSLSRRLNEQYF.

The chain joins TRBV7-9 to TRBJ1-2, with no clear D. The CDR3 sequence is 16 residues long. Germline-derived CDR1 and CDR2 are SEHNR and FQNEAQ (reference sequence). With 6 bases removed from V and 1 base from J, the gap between germline ends came to 18 bases. CDR3 residues: CASSRPGSSNNYGYTF. The DNA for the CDR3 is TGTGCCAGCAGTAGACCCGGGAGTTCTAATAACTATGGCTACACCTTC.

The chain combines TRBV7-2 with TRBJ2-3; D is ambiguous. The CDR3 is 16 amino acids. V lost 1 base and J 2 bases, leaving 13 bases between the germline ends. The germline V gene has CDR1 SGHTA and CDR2 FQGNSA. In DNA, the CDR3 is TGTGCCAGCAGCTTAGATCGTGACAACCCCACAGATACGCAGTATTTT. Protein sequence: CASSLDRDNPTDTQYF.

V and J are TRBV24-1 and TRBJ1-1; the D gene is possibly TRBD1 (5 bases). This CDR3 contains 15 residues. Trimming removed 4 bases from V and 0 bases from J, with 11 bases in between. Germline V gene lookup returns CDR1 KGHDR and CDR2 SFDVKD. The CDR3 loop reads CATSEGTIMNTEAFF. In nucleotides, the CDR3 is TGTGCCACCAGTGAGGGGACGATCATGAACACTGAAGCTTTCTTT.